The clone carrying this T cell receptor beta chain was seen a few times. What it recognizes is unknown. The data are from a study of response to subunit inactivated influenza vaccine. Study-level findings and limits: Authors suggested that a seasonal influenza vaccination recruits few new T cells each time.

Using its own MiXCR run on the RT-PCR reads, TCRdb lists one record per CDR3 protein. The sample carries about 530,000 distinct CDR3 sequences, 10% to 15% recorded once. In germline, CDR1 is MNHEY, CDR2 SMNVEV (reference sequence). The CDR3 spans 13 residues. The ends were cut back, 2 bases at V and 6 bases at J, with 8 bases in the middle. The receptor was isolated from a man aged 45 to 65 who received an inactivated influenza vaccine. The specimen was PBMCs from blood, collected roughly 48 days after vaccination. The J gene is TRBJ2-1, the V gene TRBV27; TRBD1 is a possible D gene (6 bases). Here the CDR3 reads CASSLNRVNEQFF. In DNA form, the CDR3 reads TGTGCCAGCAGTTTAAACAGGGTCAATGAGCAGTTCTTC.